Described below is a single TCR beta chain sequence and its context. The data belong to a study of T cell responses to AZD1222 COVID-19 vaccine. The repertoire was sequenced with immunoSEQ multiplex PCR; TCRdb's copy has only in-frame clones and lacks some. The sample holds about 180,000 clones, more than 80% seen once. The J segment lost 6 bases and the V segment lost 4 bases, leaving 9 bases of the junction unmatched. CDR1 is SGHVS, CDR2 FQNEAQ, per germline. This CDR3 spans 16 amino acids. Source: peripheral blood, taken on day 0 of AZD1222 vaccination. The chain carries TRBV7-8 and TRBJ1-4; 9 bases are a match to TRBD1. The clonotype originates from an adult in good health. Written as DNA, the CDR3 is TGTGCCAGCAGCTCCGTGGGGACAGGGAATGATGAAAAACTGTTTTTT. It codes for CASSSVGTGNDEKLFF.